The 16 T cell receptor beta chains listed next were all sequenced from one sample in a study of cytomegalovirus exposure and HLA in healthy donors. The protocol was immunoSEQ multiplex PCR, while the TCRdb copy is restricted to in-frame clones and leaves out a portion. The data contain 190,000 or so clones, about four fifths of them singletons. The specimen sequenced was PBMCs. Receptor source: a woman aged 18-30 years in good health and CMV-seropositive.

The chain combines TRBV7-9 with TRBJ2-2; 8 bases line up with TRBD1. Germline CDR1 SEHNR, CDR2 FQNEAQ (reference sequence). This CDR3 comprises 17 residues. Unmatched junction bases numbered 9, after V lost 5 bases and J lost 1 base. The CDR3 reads CASSTTAGTGNTGELFF. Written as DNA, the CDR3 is TGTGCCAGCAGCACTACCGCCGGGACAGGGAACACCGGGGAGCTGTTTTTT.

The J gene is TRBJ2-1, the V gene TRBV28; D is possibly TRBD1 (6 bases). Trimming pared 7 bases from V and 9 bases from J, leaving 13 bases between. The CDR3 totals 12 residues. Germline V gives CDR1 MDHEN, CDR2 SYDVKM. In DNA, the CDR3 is TGTGCCAGCATTAAGACAGGAACTGAGCAGTTCTTC. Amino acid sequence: CASIKTGTEQFF. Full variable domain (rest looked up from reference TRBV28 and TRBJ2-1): DVKVTQSSRYLVKRTGEKVFLECVQDMDHENMFWYRQDPGLGLRLIYFSYDVKMKEKGDIPEGYSVSREKKERFSLILESASTNQTSMYLCASIKTGTEQFFGPGTRLTVL.

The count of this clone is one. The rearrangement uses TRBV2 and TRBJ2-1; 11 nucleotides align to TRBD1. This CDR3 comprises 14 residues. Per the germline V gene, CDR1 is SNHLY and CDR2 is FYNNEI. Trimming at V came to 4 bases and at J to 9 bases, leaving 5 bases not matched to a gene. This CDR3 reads CASSGRDRGGEQFF. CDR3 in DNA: TGTGCCAGCAGTGGACGGGACAGGGGGGGTGAGCAGTTCTTC.

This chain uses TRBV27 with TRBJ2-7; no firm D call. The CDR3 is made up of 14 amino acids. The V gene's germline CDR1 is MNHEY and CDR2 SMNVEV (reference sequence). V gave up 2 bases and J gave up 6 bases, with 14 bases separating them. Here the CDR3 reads CASSLLTSAGEQYF. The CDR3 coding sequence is TGTGCCAGCAGTTTACTTACTTCTGCTGGCGAGCAGTACTTC.

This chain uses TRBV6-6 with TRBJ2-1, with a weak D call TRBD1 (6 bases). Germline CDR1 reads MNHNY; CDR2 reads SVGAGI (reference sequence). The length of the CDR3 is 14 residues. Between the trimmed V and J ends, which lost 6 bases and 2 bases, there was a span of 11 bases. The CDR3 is CASSLQGTYNEQFF. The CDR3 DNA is TGTGCCAGCAGCCTACAGGGAACCTACAATGAGCAGTTCTTC.

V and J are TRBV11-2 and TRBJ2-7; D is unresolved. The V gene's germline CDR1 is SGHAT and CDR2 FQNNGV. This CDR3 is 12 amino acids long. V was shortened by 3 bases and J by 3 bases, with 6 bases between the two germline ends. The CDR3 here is CASSFSGYEQYF. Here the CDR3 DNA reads TGTGCCAGCAGCTTTTCAGGCTACGAGCAGTACTTC.

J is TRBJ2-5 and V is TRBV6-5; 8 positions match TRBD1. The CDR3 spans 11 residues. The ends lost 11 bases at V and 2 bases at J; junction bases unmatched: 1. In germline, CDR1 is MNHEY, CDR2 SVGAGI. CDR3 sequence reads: CAGDRQETQYF. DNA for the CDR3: TGTGCCGGGGACAGGCAAGAGACCCAGTACTTC.

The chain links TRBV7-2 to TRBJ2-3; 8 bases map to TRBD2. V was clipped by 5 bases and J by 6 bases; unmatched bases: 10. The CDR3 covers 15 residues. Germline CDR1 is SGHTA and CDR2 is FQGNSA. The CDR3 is CASSKSGGASDTQYF. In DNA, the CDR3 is TGTGCCAGCAGCAAATCCGGGGGGGCCTCGGATACGCAGTATTTT.

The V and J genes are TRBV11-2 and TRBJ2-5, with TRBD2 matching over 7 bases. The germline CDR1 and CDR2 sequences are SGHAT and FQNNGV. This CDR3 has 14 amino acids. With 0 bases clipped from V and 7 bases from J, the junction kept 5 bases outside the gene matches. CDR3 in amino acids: CASSLESGRGTQYF. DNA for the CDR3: TGTGCCAGCAGCTTAGAATCAGGGAGGGGGACCCAGTACTTC.

The CDR3 coding sequence is TGTGCCAGCAGCCTCAGACAGGGGTCTTACAATGAGCAGTTCTTC. Amino acids: CASSLRQGSYNEQFF. The chain links TRBV7-9 to TRBJ2-1; TRBD1 agrees at 8 bases. CDR3 length equals 15 residues. V trimming: 5 bases; J trimming: 4 bases; junction bases outside the gene matches: 7. Per germline, CDR1 SEHNR and CDR2 FQNEAQ (reference sequence).

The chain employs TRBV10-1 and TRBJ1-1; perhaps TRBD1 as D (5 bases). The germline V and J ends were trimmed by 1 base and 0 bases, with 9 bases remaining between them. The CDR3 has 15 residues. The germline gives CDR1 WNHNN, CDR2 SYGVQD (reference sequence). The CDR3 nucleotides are TGCGCCAGCAGTGAGTATACAGGCATGAACACTGAAGCTTTCTTT. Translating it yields CASSEYTGMNTEAFF.

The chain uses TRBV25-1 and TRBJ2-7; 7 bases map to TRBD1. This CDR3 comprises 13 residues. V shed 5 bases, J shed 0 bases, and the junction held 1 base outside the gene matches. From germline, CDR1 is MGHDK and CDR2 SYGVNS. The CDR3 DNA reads TGTGCCAGCAGTAGACAGGGCTCCTACGAGCAGTACTTC. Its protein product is CASSRQGSYEQYF.

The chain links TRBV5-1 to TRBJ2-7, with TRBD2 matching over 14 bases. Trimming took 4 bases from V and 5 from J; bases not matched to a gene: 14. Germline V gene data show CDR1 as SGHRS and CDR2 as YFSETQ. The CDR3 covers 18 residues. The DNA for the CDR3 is TGCGCCAGCAGCCGATCGGGACTAGCGGGGGACCCTTTAGACGAGCAGTACTTC. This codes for CASSRSGLAGDPLDEQYF.

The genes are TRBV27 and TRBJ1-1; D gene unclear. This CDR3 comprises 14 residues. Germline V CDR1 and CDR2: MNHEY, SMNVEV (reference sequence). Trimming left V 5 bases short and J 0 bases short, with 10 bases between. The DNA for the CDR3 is TGTGCCAGCAGTACCAACGAGATGAACACTGAAGCTTTCTTT. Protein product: CASSTNEMNTEAFF.

CDR3 sequence (DNA): TGTGCCAGCAGTTACCCCGGGGATCTTAGCAATCAGCCCCAGCATTTT. Translated: CASSYPGDLSNQPQHF. V is TRBV6-5 and J is TRBJ1-5; the D is unclear. Germline-derived CDR1 and CDR2 are MNHEY and SVGAGI. V lost 2 bases to trimming and J lost 0 bases, with 11 bases between them. This CDR3 has 16 amino acids.

The CDR3 loop reads CAISKRLAGENRQETQYF. As DNA, the CDR3 is TGTGCCATCAGCAAACGACTAGCGGGGGAGAACCGGCAAGAGACCCAGTACTTC. This chain joins TRBV10-3 and TRBJ2-5; 12 bases fit TRBD2. The junction had 13 bases not matched to a gene; V was cut back by 6 bases and J by 2 bases. This CDR3 spans 18 amino acids. CDR1 is ENHRY and CDR2 is SYGVKD in the germline V gene.